Presented here are 28 T cell receptor beta chains from one specimen sequenced in a study of T cell responses to AZD1222 COVID-19 vaccine. Clones were read by immunoSEQ multiplex PCR, and TCRdb kept only the in-frame ones, dropping some. The sample lists fewer than 100,000 clones, roughly nine tenths occurring once. The sequences come from peripheral blood, collected 28 days after the second AZD1222 dose. All receptors come from an adult who received the AZD1222 COVID-19 vaccine.

This rearrangement joins TRBV7-9 to TRBJ2-2, with TRBD2 as a possible D gene (5 bases). V shed 5 bases and J shed 5 bases, with 18 bases lying between them. Germline CDR1 SEHNR, CDR2 FQNEAQ (reference sequence). This CDR3 is built from 16 residues. CDR3 coding DNA: TGTGCCAGCAGCGACGGACTTGCCCCGGGGACCGGGGAGCTGTTTTTT. It codes for CASSDGLAPGTGELFF. The whole variable domain, filled in from reference TRBV7-9 and TRBJ2-2, reads DTGVSQNPRHKITKRGQNVTFRCDPISEHNRLYWYRQTLGQGPEFLTYFQNEAQLEKSRLLSDRFSAERPKGSFSTLEIQRTEQGDSAMYLCASSDGLAPGTGELFFGEGSRLTVL.

The rearrangement uses TRBV19 and TRBJ1-6; 8 bases map to TRBD1. This CDR3 comprises 18 residues. V lost 0 bases, J lost 3 bases, and 7 bases stayed unmatched. Germline CDR1 LNHDA, CDR2 SQIVND (reference sequence). CDR3: CASSIDPLGTGYNSPLHF. The CDR3 region has the DNA TGTGCCAGTAGTATAGATCCCCTCGGGACAGGCTATAATTCACCCCTCCACTTT.

V usage is TRBV7-2 and J usage is TRBJ2-7; D might be TRBD1 (6 bases). Between the trimmed V and J ends, which lost 0 bases and 4 bases, there was a span of 13 bases. Germline assignment: CDR1 SGHTA and CDR2 FQGNSA. This CDR3 spans 15 amino acids. The CDR3 region is CASSLAAGAEYEQYF. The CDR3 nucleotides read TGTGCCAGCAGCTTAGCTGCAGGGGCCGAATACGAGCAGTACTTC.

The genes are TRBV7-2 and TRBJ1-1; perhaps TRBD1 as D (6 bases). Between the trimmed V and J ends, which lost 1 base and 0 bases, there was a span of 12 bases. CDR1 and CDR2 (germline): SGHTA, FQGNSA. This CDR3 spans 16 amino acids. The CDR3 region has the DNA TGTGCCAGCAGCTTAGGATTGCAGGGGTTGAACACTGAAGCTTTCTTT. Translated, it gives CASSLGLQGLNTEAFF.

The chain employs TRBV18 and TRBJ1-2; no firm D call. Between the trimmed V and J ends, which lost 2 bases and 0 bases, there was a span of 13 bases. The CDR3 totals 16 residues. Germline assignment: CDR1 KGHSH and CDR2 LQKENI. CDR3 sequence: CASSPADWGANYGYTF. The DNA for the CDR3 is TGTGCCAGCTCACCAGCTGACTGGGGAGCTAACTATGGCTACACCTTC.

V is TRBV7-8 and J is TRBJ1-1; D is ambiguous. Per the germline V gene, CDR1 is SGHVS and CDR2 is FQNEAQ. The CDR3 spans 13 residues. V lost 4 bases and J 5 bases, leaving 11 bases between the germline ends. CDR3 residues: CASSYSRGTEAFF. As DNA, the CDR3 is TGTGCCAGCAGCTACTCCAGAGGGACTGAAGCTTTCTTT. The full variable domain, its missing parts supplied by reference TRBV7-8 and TRBJ1-1, is GAGVSQSPRYKVAKRGQDVALRCDPISGHVSLFWYQQALGQGPEFLTYFQNEAQLDKSGLPSDRFFAERPEGSVSTLKIQRTQQEDSAVYLCASSYSRGTEAFFGQGTRLTVV.

The rearrangement joins TRBV9 to TRBJ2-5; 7 bases line up with TRBD2. In germline, CDR1 is SGDLS, CDR2 YYNGEE. The CDR3 is made up of 15 amino acids. The V gene end was trimmed by 0 bases and the J gene end by 11 bases; junction bases not matched to a gene: 13. The CDR3 here is CASSVGGEGGVTQYF. The CDR3 nucleotides are TGTGCCAGCAGCGTAGGAGGGGAGGGTGGTGTGACTCAGTACTTC.

The rearrangement links TRBV9 to TRBJ1-2; possibly TRBD1 for D (5 bases). Trimming removed 1 base from V and 4 bases from J, with 8 bases in between. Germline assignment: CDR1 SGDLS and CDR2 YYNGEE. The CDR3 length is 13 residues. CDR3 protein: CASSVLGAYGYTF. The DNA for the CDR3 is TGTGCCAGCAGCGTACTTGGGGCCTATGGCTACACCTTC.

The V gene is TRBV5-4, the J gene TRBJ1-2; 11 bases agree with TRBD1. The CDR3 spans 17 residues. With 0 bases clipped from V and 0 bases from J, the junction kept 4 bases outside the gene matches. The V gene's germline CDR1 is SGHNT and CDR2 YYREEE (reference sequence). The CDR3 bases are TGTGCCAGCAGCTTGGCCAGGACAGGGGGCGCTAACTATGGCTACACCTTC. Residues: CASSLARTGGANYGYTF.

The V gene is TRBV9, the J gene TRBJ2-7; D perhaps matches TRBD2 (5 bases). V lost 0 bases and J lost 0, with 13 bases in between. CDR3 length: 16 residues. Germline values: CDR1 SGDLS, CDR2 YYNGEE. This CDR3 is CASSVGGSGLSYEQYF. The CDR3, as DNA: TGTGCCAGCAGCGTAGGAGGGTCTGGGCTCTCCTACGAGCAGTACTTC.

V is TRBV2 and J is TRBJ2-2, with TRBD2 identical over 8 bases. The V segment lost 6 bases and the J segment 3 bases; nucleotides outside the gene matches: 9. Germline lookup yields CDR1 SNHLY and CDR2 FYNNEI. This CDR3 comprises 16 residues. The CDR3 sequence: CASRGGAAGDTGELFF. CDR3 bases: TGTGCCAGCAGGGGAGGTGCAGCGGGGGACACCGGGGAGCTGTTTTTT.

The chain is built from TRBV5-4 and TRBJ1-2; perhaps TRBD1 as D (5 bases). Trimming took 1 base from V and 4 from J, leaving 8 bases between them. The CDR3 consists of 13 residues. CDR1 is SGHNT and CDR2 is YYREEE in the germline V gene (reference sequence). The CDR3, as DNA: TGTGCCAGCAGCTTGCCGGGGGTCTATGGCTACACCTTC. It codes for CASSLPGVYGYTF.

This clone was seen only once. Other nucleotide sequences in the sample specify the same CDR3. The chain is built from TRBV20-1 and TRBJ2-1; D remains unclear. There are 11 residues in the CDR3. Trimming removed 3 bases at V and 3 bases at J, with 3 bases between. The V gene's germline CDR1 is DFQATT and CDR2 SNEGSKA (reference sequence). CDR3 sequence reads: CSASSYNEQFF. The CDR3 region has the DNA TGCAGTGCTAGCAGCTACAATGAGCAGTTCTTC.

This sequence joins TRBV12-3 or TRBV12-4 and TRBJ1-6, with D unclear. The CDR3 is made up of 13 amino acids. V gave up 2 bases and J gave up 6 bases, with 5 bases separating them. CDR3 DNA: TGTGCCAGCAGTTTACCCCTTAATTCACCCCTCCACTTT. Translated: CASSLPLNSPLHF.

The chain has TRBV29-1 and TRBJ1-2, with 7 bases lining up with TRBD1. The V gene's germline CDR1 is SQVTM and CDR2 ANQGSEA. The trim removed 0 bases at V and 5 bases at J, leaving 6 bases unmatched. CDR3 length equals 14 residues. CDR3 region: CSVEDTAGGYGYTF. As DNA, the CDR3 is TGCAGCGTTGAAGATACGGCAGGGGGTTATGGCTACACCTTC.

The J gene is TRBJ2-3, the V gene TRBV6-5, with TRBD1 as a possible D gene (6 bases). The V end lost 6 bases, the J end lost 0 bases, and 13 bases lay between the germline ends. The CDR3 covers 15 residues. CDR1 is MNHEY and CDR2 is SVGAGI in the germline V gene. The CDR3 DNA reads TGTGCCAGCAGGAACAGGGCACAGAGCACAGATACGCAGTATTTT. Its protein is CASRNRAQSTDTQYF.

This clone appeared a single time. The chain uses TRBV28 and TRBJ2-7, with 10 bases matching TRBD1. CDR3 size: 14 residues. Per the germline V gene, CDR1 is MDHEN and CDR2 is SYDVKM. The V segment lost 6 bases and the J segment 7 bases; nucleotides outside the gene matches: 9. The CDR3: CASRTGQGFREQYF. CDR3 sequence (DNA): TGTGCCAGCAGAACGGGACAGGGGTTTAGAGAGCAGTACTTC.

V usage is TRBV2 and J usage is TRBJ1-1; no reliable D call. V dropped 7 bases and J dropped 0 bases, with 12 bases sitting between them. The CDR3 consists of 14 residues. Germline CDR1 is SNHLY and CDR2 is FYNNEI. For the CDR3, the DNA is TGTGCCAGCAAGGCGGGTCGGATGAACACTGAAGCTTTCTTT. It yields the protein CASKAGRMNTEAFF. The whole variable domain, remainder taken from reference TRBV2 and TRBJ1-1, is EPEVTQTPSHQVTQMGQEVILRCVPISNHLYFYWYRQILGQKVEFLVSFYNNEISEKSEIFDDQFSVERPDGSNFTLKIRSTKLEDSAMYFCASKAGRMNTEAFFGQGTRLTVV.

The chain carries TRBV6-5 and TRBJ1-1; D ambiguous. Trimming left V 0 bases short and J 3 bases short, with 11 bases between. CDR1 and CDR2 (germline): MNHEY, SVGAGI. This CDR3 has 15 residues. CDR3: CASSYSTSGDTEAFF. The CDR3, as DNA: TGTGCCAGCAGTTACTCAACCTCAGGAGACACTGAAGCTTTCTTT.

The chain couples TRBV28 to TRBJ2-7, with 10 bases lining up with TRBD1. The germline gives CDR1 MDHEN, CDR2 SYDVKM. The length of the CDR3 is 14 residues. The V gene end was trimmed by 4 bases and the J gene end by 5 bases; junction bases not matched to a gene: 5. As DNA, the CDR3 is TGTGCCAGCAGTTCCGGACAGGGGGACGACGAGCAGTACTTC. Protein product: CASSSGQGDDEQYF.

The rearrangement links TRBV12-5 to TRBJ1-1; 9 bases map to TRBD1. Per germline, CDR1 LGHNT and CDR2 FRNRAP. This CDR3 is built from 18 residues. The V gene end was trimmed by 0 bases and the J gene end by 6 bases; junction bases not matched to a gene: 14. The CDR3 coding sequence is TGTGCTAGTGGTTTGGTATTACAGGGGGCGCGGTTTAAAGCTGAAGCTTTCTTT. This codes for CASGLVLQGARFKAEAFF.

The chain recombines TRBV9 with TRBJ2-1, with TRBD2 matching 10 bases. There are 16 residues in the CDR3. With V trimmed by 3 bases and J by 2 bases, 5 bases remained unmatched. Germline CDR1 SGDLS, CDR2 YYNGEE. Written as DNA, the CDR3 is TGTGCCAGCAGCGCCCTTAGCGGGGGGACCTACAATGAGCAGTTCTTC. Its translation: CASSALSGGTYNEQFF.

V usage is TRBV19 and J usage is TRBJ1-4, with a tentative D call TRBD1 (5 bases). The germline V gene has CDR1 LNHDA and CDR2 SQIVND (reference sequence). The CDR3 runs 14 residues. The V end lost 11 bases, the J end lost 0 bases, and 13 bases lay between the germline ends. In DNA form, the CDR3 reads TGTGCCGCCCATGGGGGGGCAACTAATGAAAAACTGTTTTTT. Translated, it gives CAAHGGATNEKLFF.

There are a few counts of this clone. V and J are TRBV28 and TRBJ2-7, with 11 bases fitting TRBD1. The germline V gene has CDR1 MDHEN and CDR2 SYDVKM. V lost 6 bases to trimming and J lost 5 bases; unmatched junction nucleotides: 6. This CDR3 spans 14 amino acids. The CDR3 bases are TGTGCCAGCAGCGGGACAGGGGGATTGGACGAGCAGTACTTC. Translating gives CASSGTGGLDEQYF.

The CDR3 DNA reads as TGTGCCAGCAGCCCTACGGGACAAGTGAATTCACCCCTCCACTTT. Its translation is CASSPTGQVNSPLHF. The rearrangement links TRBV5-4 to TRBJ1-6; TRBD1 is a possible D gene (6 bases). Germline CDR1 reads SGHNT; CDR2 reads YYREEE (reference sequence). This CDR3 has 15 amino acids. V lost 4 bases, J lost 7 bases, and 15 bases lay in between.

V usage is TRBV19 and J usage is TRBJ1-5; 8 nucleotides line up with TRBD1. Unmatched junction bases numbered 7, after V lost 3 bases and J lost 6 bases. Germline V gene lookup returns CDR1 LNHDA and CDR2 SQIVND (reference sequence). The CDR3 runs to 15 residues. The CDR3 reads CASSIDGQGGQPQHF. The CDR3 nucleotides are TGTGCCAGTAGTATCGATGGACAGGGAGGTCAGCCCCAGCATTTT. The full variable domain, completed using reference TRBV19 and TRBJ1-5, is DGGITQSPKYLFRKEGQNVTLSCEQNLNHDAMYWYRQDPGQGLRLIYYSQIVNDFQKGDIAEGYSVSREKKESFPLTVTSAQKNPTAFYLCASSIDGQGGQPQHFGDGTRLSIL.

The chain is built from TRBV7-9 and TRBJ1-1; 8 bases line up with TRBD1. This CDR3 contains 15 residues. Germline V lookup: CDR1 SEHNR, CDR2 FQNEAQ (reference sequence). J lost 5 bases, V lost 0 bases, and 5 bases had no gene match. For the CDR3, the DNA is TGTGCCAGCAGCTTAGCGTCAGGGGGCAGGACTGAAGCTTTCTTT. It yields the protein CASSLASGGRTEAFF.

The gene calls are TRBV3-1 (or the pseudogene TRBV3-2) and TRBJ2-7; D ambiguous. Germline assignment: CDR1 LGHDT and CDR2 YNNKEL (reference sequence). The CDR3 totals 14 residues. V gave up 5 bases and J gave up 1 base, with 12 bases separating them. This chain's CDR3 is CASSLLESSYEQYF. In nucleotides, the CDR3 is TGTGCCAGCAGCTTATTAGAAAGTTCCTACGAGCAGTACTTC.